Below are 26 T cell receptor beta chains sequenced from a single sample in a study of blood T cell repertoires in COVID-19. TCRdb's table, derived via immunoSEQ multiplex PCR, lists solely in-frame clones and lacks some. The sample has 200,000 to 250,000 clones, roughly nine tenths seen once. Sample: peripheral blood. The receptors were gathered from a man aged 55 to 70 who had recovered from COVID-19.

The V and J genes are TRBV11-1 and TRBJ1-1; D is perhaps TRBD1 (5 bases). The V and J ends lost 1 base and 2 bases respectively, with 11 bases between them. Germline V CDR1 and CDR2: SGHAT, FQDESV (reference sequence). The CDR3 is 15 amino acids. The DNA of the CDR3 is TGTGCCAGCAGCTTAGTGTGGACACCCAACACTGAAGCTTTCTTT. This translates into CASSLVWTPNTEAFF.

The rearrangement joins TRBV27 to TRBJ2-7; TRBD2 agrees at 12 bases. The germline V gene has CDR1 MNHEY and CDR2 SMNVEV (reference sequence). V gave up 6 bases and J gave up 2 bases; unmatched junction bases: 5. The CDR3 covers 15 residues. CDR3 residues: CASRRLAGATYEQYF. CDR3 coding DNA: TGTGCCAGCAGACGACTAGCGGGGGCAACCTACGAGCAGTACTTC.

This clone was counted a few times. The rearrangement joins TRBV5-1 to TRBJ2-1; TRBD1 agrees at 9 bases. The CDR3 has 14 residues. V lost 5 bases to trimming and J lost 2 bases; unmatched junction nucleotides: 2. The germline gives CDR1 SGHRS, CDR2 YFSETQ. DNA for the CDR3: TGCGCCAGCAGGGGACAGGGAGCCTACAATGAGCAGTTCTTC. Protein: CASRGQGAYNEQFF.

The rearrangement links TRBV6-1 to TRBJ1-1; D remains ambiguous. The germline V gene has CDR1 MNHNS and CDR2 SASEGT. This CDR3 has 13 amino acids. V was cut by 3 bases and J by 0 bases, with 5 bases left in between. CDR3 protein: CASSETLNTEAFF. CDR3 bases: TGTGCCAGCAGTGAGACTTTGAACACTGAAGCTTTCTTT.

The V call is TRBV19, the J call TRBJ1-2, with no clear D. From germline, CDR1 is LNHDA and CDR2 SQIVND (reference sequence). V shed 3 bases and J shed 0 bases, with 8 bases lying between them. The CDR3 sequence is 14 residues long. This CDR3 reads CASSMLLANYGYTF. The DNA for the CDR3 is TGTGCCAGTAGTATGCTCTTAGCTAACTATGGCTACACCTTC.

The V and J genes are TRBV5-1 and TRBJ1-4; D is unclear. The CDR3 has 14 residues. With 1 base removed from V and 2 bases from J, the gap between germline ends came to 6 bases. Germline V gives CDR1 SGHRS, CDR2 YFSETQ. The CDR3 region is CASSLLSTNEKLFF. Here the CDR3 DNA reads TGCGCCAGCAGCTTGTTATCTACTAATGAAAAACTGTTTTTT. Together with reference TRBV5-1 and TRBJ1-4, the CDR3 gives the full variable domain: KAGVTQTPRYLIKTRGQQVTLSCSPISGHRSVSWYQQTPGQGLQFLFEYFSETQRNKGNFPGRFSGRQFSNSRSEMNVSTLELGDSALYLCASSLLSTNEKLFFGSGTQLSVL.

The chain has TRBV3-1 (or the pseudogene TRBV3-2) and TRBJ2-2; TRBD1 aligns across 10 bases. The germline V gene encodes CDR1 LGHDT and CDR2 YNNKEL (reference sequence). The CDR3 runs to 16 residues. With 4 bases clipped from V and 6 bases from J, the junction kept 8 bases outside the gene matches. The CDR3 here is CASSRRDRGYPGELFF. The CDR3 region has the DNA TGTGCCAGCAGCCGCCGGGACAGGGGTTATCCCGGGGAGCTGTTTTTT.

V gene TRBV29-1 combines with J gene TRBJ2-5; D uncertain. The CDR3 has 15 amino acids. Deletions cut 1 base from V and 1 base from J, with 13 bases between. Germline V gives CDR1 SQVTM, CDR2 ANQGSEA. CDR3 DNA: TGCAGCGTTGAAGGTGGCAAGAATCTCCAAGAGACCCAGTACTTC. It translates to CSVEGGKNLQETQYF.

The chain has TRBV9 and TRBJ1-1; 7 bases line up with TRBD1. Germline V gene data show CDR1 as SGDLS and CDR2 as YYNGEE. The V and J ends lost 2 bases and 9 bases, in that order; junction bases with no gene match: 10. The CDR3 loop spans 14 amino acids. This CDR3 reads CASSVTGAGLKAFF. DNA of the CDR3: TGTGCCAGCAGCGTTACAGGGGCCGGCCTGAAAGCTTTCTTT. Combining the CDR3 with reference TRBV9 and TRBJ1-1 gives the whole variable domain DSGVTQTPKHLITATGQRVTLRCSPRSGDLSVYWYQQSLDQGLQFLIQYYNGEERAKGNILERFSAQQFPDLHSELNLSSLELGDSALYFCASSVTGAGLKAFFGQGTRLTVV.

This clone has just one count. The chain combines TRBV9 with TRBJ2-5, with 9 bases lining up with TRBD2. Unmatched junction bases numbered 7, after V lost 4 bases and J lost 3 bases. Per the germline V gene, CDR1 is SGDLS and CDR2 is YYNGEE. The CDR3 has 15 residues. The CDR3 loop reads CASSLTTSGEETQYF. CDR3 DNA sequence: TGTGCCAGCAGCTTAACGACTAGCGGTGAAGAGACCCAGTACTTC.

The chain carries TRBV25-1 and TRBJ2-2, with 12 bases lining up with TRBD2. This CDR3 comprises 18 residues. CDR1 is MGHDK and CDR2 is SYGVNS in the germline V gene. The trim removed 8 bases at V and 2 bases at J, leaving 12 bases unmatched. This chain's CDR3 is CASGSGLAGLRNTGELFF. CDR3 DNA sequence: TGTGCCAGCGGCTCCGGACTAGCGGGATTGCGTAACACCGGGGAGCTGTTTTTT.

This chain links TRBV7-2 with TRBJ2-7; maybe TRBD1 (5 bases). Germline V gives CDR1 SGHTA, CDR2 FQGNSA. The CDR3 is made up of 14 amino acids. Trimming removed 5 bases from V and 3 bases from J, with 14 bases in between. The CDR3 spells CASSLAGNHYEQYF. The CDR3, as DNA: TGTGCCAGCAGCCTCGCAGGGAATCACTACGAGCAGTACTTC.

The rearrangement links TRBV27 to TRBJ1-5; D remains ambiguous. Looked up from germline, CDR1 is MNHEY and CDR2 is SMNVEV (reference sequence). Deletions cut 7 bases from V and 7 bases from J, with 11 bases between. The CDR3 consists of 12 residues. CDR3 in DNA: TGTGCCAGCACCTCAGGTGGCCAGCCCCAGCATTTT. Translation gives CASTSGGQPQHF.

In nucleotides, the CDR3 is TGCAGCGTTGTAGGGACCGGAGGGCACCTCTACGAGCAGTACTTC. Its translation is CSVVGTGGHLYEQYF. The V and J genes are TRBV29-1 and TRBJ2-7; a possible D gene is TRBD2 (6 bases). The V gene lost 4 bases and the J gene lost 3 bases, with 19 bases spanning the gap. CDR1 is SQVTM, CDR2 ANQGSEA, per germline. This CDR3 contains 15 residues.

V gene TRBV11-3 combines with J gene TRBJ2-3, with 11 bases lining up with TRBD2. This CDR3 is built from 16 residues. J lost 6 bases, V lost 1 base, and 6 bases had no gene match. CDR1 is SGHNT, CDR2 YENEEA, per germline. Here the CDR3 DNA reads TGTGCCAGCAGCTTAGTTAGCGGGAGGGCGGCCGATACGCAGTATTTT. Amino acid sequence: CASSLVSGRAADTQYF.

The rearrangement uses TRBV30 and TRBJ1-1, with D unclear. The CDR3 contains 14 residues. Per germline, CDR1 GTSNPN and CDR2 SVGIG (reference sequence). Trimming shortened V by 0 bases and J by 1 base, and 9 bases separated the two germline ends. The CDR3, as DNA: TGTGCCTGGAGTGTAATAGGCGGGAACACTGAAGCTTTCTTT. It specifies CAWSVIGGNTEAFF.

J is TRBJ2-5 and V is TRBV10-3; tentatively, D is TRBD2 (5 bases). The ends were cut back, 10 bases at V and 1 base at J, with 7 bases in the middle. The CDR3 consists of 11 residues. CDR1 and CDR2 (germline): ENHRY, SYGVKD. CDR3 amino acids: CATRGQETQYF. The CDR3 DNA sequence: TGTGCCACCCGGGGCCAAGAGACCCAGTACTTC.

To note about this clone: A read error may produce the germline difference seen at one junction end. The chain employs TRBV5-1 and TRBJ2-5; 12 bases map to TRBD2. This CDR3 region has 16 residues. Germline CDR1 and CDR2: SGHRS and YFSETQ. CDR3 sequence: CASSLGLAGNQETQYF. The DNA for the CDR3 is TGCGCCAGCAGCCTAGGACTAGCGGGAAACCAGGAGACCCAGTACTTC. Drawing the rest from reference TRBV5-1 and TRBJ2-5, the complete variable domain is KAGVTQTPRYLIKTRGQQVTLSCSPISGHRSVSWYQQTPGQGLQFLFEYFSETQRNKGNFPGRFSGRQFSNSRSEMNVSTLELGDSALYLCASSLGLAGNQETQYFGPGTRLLVL.

The rearrangement links TRBV6-4 to TRBJ1-1; no firm D call. Trimming pared 6 bases from V and 1 base from J, leaving 9 bases between. Germline CDR1 and CDR2: MRHNA and SNTAGT. This CDR3 comprises 13 residues. The CDR3 DNA reads as TGTGCCAGCAGGGGAGGCAGGAACACTGAAGCTTTCTTT. Its translation: CASRGGRNTEAFF.

The chain uses TRBV15 and TRBJ2-5, with D possibly TRBD1 on 5 matching bases. The CDR3 spans 15 residues. Deletions cut 2 bases from V and 1 base from J, with 11 bases between. Germline V gene lookup returns CDR1 LNHNV and CDR2 YYDKDF (reference sequence). The CDR3 is CATSRPTGSQETQYF. DNA of the CDR3: TGTGCCACCAGCAGACCCACAGGATCCCAAGAGACCCAGTACTTC.

J is TRBJ2-5 and V is TRBV2, with TRBD1 matching over 7 bases. There are 14 residues in the CDR3. V was clipped by 5 bases and J by 5 bases; unmatched bases: 8. Germline values: CDR1 SNHLY, CDR2 FYNNEI. For the CDR3, the DNA is TGTGCCAGCAGTAATATAGCCAGGGGGGAGACCCAGTACTTC. Translated: CASSNIARGETQYF.

CDR3 nucleotides: TGTGCCAGTAGGAGATCTCTCGGGGCCAACGTCCTGACTTTC. This encodes CASRRSLGANVLTF. The chain joins TRBV19 to TRBJ2-6; D call uncertain. Germline CDR1 LNHDA, CDR2 SQIVND (reference sequence). CDR3 length equals 14 residues. Trimming took 6 bases from V and 4 from J, leaving 10 bases between them. Drawing the rest from reference TRBV19 and TRBJ2-6, the complete variable domain is DGGITQSPKYLFRKEGQNVTLSCEQNLNHDAMYWYRQDPGQGLRLIYYSQIVNDFQKGDIAEGYSVSREKKESFPLTVTSAQKNPTAFYLCASRRSLGANVLTFGAGSRLTVL.

The genes are TRBV6-2 or TRBV6-3 and TRBJ2-7, with a tentative D call TRBD2 (5 bases). CDR1 is MNHEY and CDR2 is SVGEGT in the germline V gene. Between the trimmed V and J ends, which lost 0 bases and 6 bases, there was a span of 12 bases. This CDR3 has 14 amino acids. In nucleotides, the CDR3 is TGTGCCAGCAGTTACTCGAACGGGGTCGGCGAGCAGTACTTC. Its protein is CASSYSNGVGEQYF.

The chain has TRBV9 and TRBJ1-4; D is unresolved. With 1 base removed from V and 0 bases from J, the gap between germline ends came to 16 bases. This CDR3 region has 18 residues. In germline, CDR1 is SGDLS, CDR2 YYNGEE. CDR3 sequence: CASSVSVGNSATNEKLFF. The CDR3 DNA reads as TGTGCCAGCAGCGTAAGTGTAGGCAACAGTGCAACTAATGAAAAACTGTTTTTT.

This chain uses TRBV5-4 with TRBJ1-2; TRBD1 matches 7 bases. The germline CDR1 and CDR2 sequences are SGHNT and YYREEE (reference sequence). This CDR3 has 14 amino acids. V lost 4 bases to trimming and J lost 4 bases; unmatched junction nucleotides: 7. The CDR3 spells CASSLDREVYGYTF. CDR3 in DNA: TGTGCCAGCAGCCTTGACAGGGAAGTCTATGGCTACACCTTC.

The chain combines TRBV7-9 with TRBJ1-1; D remains ambiguous. V lost 7 bases and J 1 base, leaving 10 bases between the germline ends. The CDR3 spans 13 residues. Germline CDR1 SEHNR, CDR2 FQNEAQ (reference sequence). Here the CDR3 DNA reads TGTGCCAGCATAGAGGCGTCGAACACTGAAGCTTTCTTT. Translation: CASIEASNTEAFF.